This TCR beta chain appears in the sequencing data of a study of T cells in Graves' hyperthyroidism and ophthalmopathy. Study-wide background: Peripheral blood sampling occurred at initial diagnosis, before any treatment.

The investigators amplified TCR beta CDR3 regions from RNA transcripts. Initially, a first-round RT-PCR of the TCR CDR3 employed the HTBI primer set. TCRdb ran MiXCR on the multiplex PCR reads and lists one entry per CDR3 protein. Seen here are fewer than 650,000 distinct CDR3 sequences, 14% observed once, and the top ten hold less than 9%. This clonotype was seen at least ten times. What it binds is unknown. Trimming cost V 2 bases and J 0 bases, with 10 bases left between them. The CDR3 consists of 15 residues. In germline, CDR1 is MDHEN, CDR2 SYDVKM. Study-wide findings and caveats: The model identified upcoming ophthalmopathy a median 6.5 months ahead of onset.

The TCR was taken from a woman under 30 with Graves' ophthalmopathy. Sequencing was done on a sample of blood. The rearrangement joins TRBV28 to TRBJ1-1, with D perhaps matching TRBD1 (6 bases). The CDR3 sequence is CASSLDDRMNTEAFF. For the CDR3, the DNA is TGTGCCAGCAGTTTAGACGACAGGATGAACACTGAAGCTTTCTTT.